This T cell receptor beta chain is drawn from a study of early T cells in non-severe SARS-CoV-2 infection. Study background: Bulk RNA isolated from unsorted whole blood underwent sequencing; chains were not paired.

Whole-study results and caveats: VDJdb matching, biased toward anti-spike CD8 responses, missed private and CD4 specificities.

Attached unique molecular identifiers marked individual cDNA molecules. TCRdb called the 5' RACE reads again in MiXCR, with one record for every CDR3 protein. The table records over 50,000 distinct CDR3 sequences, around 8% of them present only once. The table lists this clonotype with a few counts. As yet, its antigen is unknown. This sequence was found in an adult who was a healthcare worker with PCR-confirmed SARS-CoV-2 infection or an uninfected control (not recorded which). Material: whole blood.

CDR3 sequence (DNA): TGTGCCAGCAGTGGACAGGGGATCGTCTACGAGCAGTACTTC. Protein sequence: CASSGQGIVYEQYF. This rearrangement joins TRBV12-3 or TRBV12-4 to TRBJ2-7; 9 bases line up with TRBD1. The junction had 5 bases not matched to a gene; V was cut back by 5 bases and J by 3 bases. This CDR3 is 14 amino acids long.